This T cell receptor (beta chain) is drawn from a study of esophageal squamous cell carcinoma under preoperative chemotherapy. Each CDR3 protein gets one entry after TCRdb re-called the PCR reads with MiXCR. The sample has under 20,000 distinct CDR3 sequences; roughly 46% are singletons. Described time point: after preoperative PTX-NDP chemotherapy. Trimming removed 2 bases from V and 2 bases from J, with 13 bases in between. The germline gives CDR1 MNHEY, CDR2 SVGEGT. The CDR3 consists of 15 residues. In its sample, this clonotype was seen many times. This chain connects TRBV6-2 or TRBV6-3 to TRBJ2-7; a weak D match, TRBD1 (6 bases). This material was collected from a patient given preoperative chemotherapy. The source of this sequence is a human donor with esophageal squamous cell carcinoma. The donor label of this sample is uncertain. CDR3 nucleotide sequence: TGTGCCAGCAGTTACGGTGCAGGGGTTACCTACGAGCAGTACTTC. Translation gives CASSYGAGVTYEQYF.